This section outlines one T cell receptor (beta chain) sequence together with its context. Its antigen is as yet unknown. The CDR3 sequence is 14 residues long. Germline values: CDR1 KGHSH, CDR2 LQKENI. Trimming pared 3 bases from V and 8 bases from J, leaving 11 bases between. The sample belongs to a study of T cell responses to AZD1222 COVID-19 vaccine. Study-level points and caveats: Researchers took repertoire samples only after the peak T cell response had come.

Clones were read by immunoSEQ multiplex PCR, and TCRdb kept only the in-frame ones, dropping some. The table lists 150,000 to 200,000 clones, about 90% of them singletons. The gene calls are TRBV18 and TRBJ1-6; no clear D. The source is an adult who received the AZD1222 COVID-19 vaccine. This material consisted of peripheral blood, taken 28 days after the second AZD1222 dose. The CDR3 reads CASSPTHRDSPLHF. CDR3 bases: TGTGCCAGCTCACCGACCCACCGCGATTCACCCCTCCACTTT.